This entry features one T cell receptor beta chain sequence. What it recognizes is unknown. This record belongs to a study of type 1 regulatory T cells. Trimming took off 1 base at V and 6 bases at J, with 16 bases between the two ends. This CDR3 spans 16 amino acids. Germline V gives CDR1 SEHNR, CDR2 FQNEAQ (reference sequence). Graft donor-derived T-allo10 cells were described as host-alloantigen-specific, anergic, and alloantigen-specifically suppressive. Using its own MiXCR run on the reads, TCRdb lists one record per CDR3 protein. The table shows about 68,000 distinct CDR3 sequences, with 63% occurring only once.

The source of this sequence is a human donor in good health. The sequenced sample was cultured T cells, either the whole culture or a sorted T cell fraction (not recorded which). The subset: Tr1-enriched cell product generated in vitro against host alloantigens. This chain connects TRBV7-9 to TRBJ1-5, with D perhaps matching TRBD1 (5 bases). CDR3 residues: CASSLEGLAQGQPQHF. In nucleotides, the CDR3 is TGTGCCAGCAGCTTAGAGGGACTGGCCCAAGGTCAGCCCCAGCATTTT.